These T cell receptor beta chains were read from a single sample in a study of CD8 T cells in Susac syndrome. Each CDR3 protein is one row after TCRdb ran MiXCR on the immunoSEQ multiplex PCR reads. This table holds roughly 150,000 distinct CDR3 sequences, 90% to 95% found once. The sample comprised CD4+ T cells from PBMCs. These receptors were obtained from a human donor in good health. Each CDR3 is given without its conserved first and last residue. Each record gives: V gene, J gene, CDR3 protein.

V gene: TRBV10-3; J gene: TRBJ1-1; CDR3 protein: AIIGGTSGNTEAF
V gene: TRBV7-2; J gene: TRBJ1-3; CDR3 protein: ASSLAGLGGATFY
V gene: TRBV7-2; J gene: TRBJ1-5; CDR3 protein: ASSPSFSQPQH
V gene: TRBV6-1; J gene: TRBJ2-1; CDR3 protein: ASSESWNEQF
V gene: TRBV20-1; J gene: TRBJ1-5; CDR3 protein: SAILGNQPQH
V gene: TRBV7-8; J gene: TRBJ2-2; CDR3 protein: ASSSTSGRGGELF
V gene: TRBV12-3/TRBV12-4; J gene: TRBJ1-2; CDR3 protein: ASTTGYGGYT
V gene: TRBV5-6; J gene: TRBJ2-7; CDR3 protein: ASSLVAGGVEQY
V gene: TRBV5-1; J gene: TRBJ2-1; CDR3 protein: ASSLGQGVDEQF
V gene: TRBV7-6; J gene: TRBJ2-7; CDR3 protein: ASSSGTGTLNEQY
V gene: TRBV3-1; J gene: TRBJ2-7; CDR3 protein: ASSPSSTLIYEQY
V gene: TRBV29-1; J gene: TRBJ1-2; CDR3 protein: SVEARQGGSDGYT
V gene: TRBV25-1; J gene: TRBJ2-5; CDR3 protein: ASSAPRRTSGRSHLGQY
V gene: TRBV19; J gene: TRBJ1-2; CDR3 protein: ATKGGDHFYGYT
V gene: TRBV5-6; J gene: TRBJ2-1; CDR3 protein: ASSWGQGFHEQF
V gene: TRBV5-1; J gene: TRBJ1-1; CDR3 protein: ASSLRMNTEAF
V gene: TRBV18; J gene: TRBJ1-1; CDR3 protein: ASSITGRMNTEAF
V gene: TRBV30; J gene: TRBJ2-7; CDR3 protein: ASSPKGTYEQY
V gene: TRBV2; J gene: TRBJ1-3; CDR3 protein: ASSASRFGTRGNTIY
V gene: TRBV27; J gene: TRBJ2-3; CDR3 protein: ASSSTGGGDTQY
V gene: TRBV7-2; J gene: TRBJ2-7; CDR3 protein: ASSLTSGAPYEQY
V gene: TRBV5-8; J gene: TRBJ1-2; CDR3 protein: ASSLWDRAYGYT
V gene: TRBV6-5; J gene: TRBJ2-5; CDR3 protein: ASSSRETQY
V gene: TRBV5-1; J gene: TRBJ2-1; CDR3 protein: ASSPGGNRNEQF
V gene: TRBV30; J gene: TRBJ1-3; CDR3 protein: AWQTGSSGNTIY